This T cell receptor beta chain was captured by sequencing in a study of naive and memory T cell subsets (dated by TCRdb to 2015 to 2018). Turning to the overall study: The study applied an open-source, UMI-based TCR alpha and beta sequencing pipeline to sorted naive and memory peripheral blood T cell subsets. RNA was DNase-treated and reverse transcribed with TCR constant-region primers, mostly using SuperScript III. IgG serology results and the functional CMV T cell responses were in complete agreement. The study at large found these results: No ground truth was available to validate the repertoire findings for the naive and memory subsets. Once error correction was done, more than 95% of naive TCR sequences showed up just once, which made the naive abundance distributions much steeper than those of the memory subsets. RNA-based TCR counts may be influenced by expression changes linked to T cell activation and differentiation. In both CD4 and CD8 cells, the Gini index increased while Shannon and inverse Simpson diversity decreased from naive through CM, EM and EMRA. The abundance of TCRs followed a power law with an exponent that differed between naive and memory subsets yet stayed consistent across the three individuals. A few larger clonotypes were found in naive repertoires, especially CD8, and these larger clonotypes were possibly memory cells re-expressing CD45RA. A clonotype was defined as a single alpha or beta chain sequence rather than as a paired alpha/beta receptor.

Based on the germline V gene (reference sequence), the CDR1 and CDR2 sequences are DFQATT and SNEGSKA. V sheds 2 bases and J sheds 3 bases, leaving 4 bases between their ends. Taken from cysteine to phenylalanine, the CDR3 has 11 residues. Only CDR3 DNA remains: 33 bases, in frame from the first base. Libraries were prepared through UMI-ligation and nested PCR. An equimolar mix of two oligonucleotides covering both TRBC1 and TRBC2 was used as the beta constant-region primer. Four rounds of PCR, combining the SP2 primer with nested alpha and beta constant-region primers, were used to amplify the ligated cDNA. A single-stranded oligonucleotide containing the SP2 primer and a 12-nucleotide UMI was joined to the 3' end of the cDNA by T4 RNA ligase 1. Incubation of the ligation reaction was carried out at 16 degrees C for about 20-24 hours. PCR2 was typically run as a SYBR Green qPCR and stopped at a predetermined threshold to prevent over-amplification. All purifications after the first were performed with Agencourt AMPure XP magnetic beads. Library amounts were measured by Qubit and library quality was assessed on a TapeStation, where the main peak was expected at around 650 bp. Pooled libraries were sequenced on an Illumina MiSeq with v2 2x251 paired-end kits, typically giving about 0.85-2.3 million reads per sample. Libraries were pooled at about 4 nM per sample, and about 4.5-7.5% PhiX was added to improve cluster recognition. The authors processed their data as follows. Using tag matching that tolerated one base-pair mismatch, Decombinator assigned V and J genes to FASTQ reads that had been processed by Demultiplexor. By using UMIs, Collapsinator corrected both sequencing errors and the frequency errors caused by PCR heterogeneity. TCRs were translated and CDR3s were extracted from the conserved cysteine to the FGXG phenylalanine by CDR3Translator, with non-productive sequences being flagged. Gini, Shannon entropy and inverse Simpson indices were calculated on repertoires subsampled to equal numbers of UMI-defined TCRs. Clonotype abundance distributions were fitted to a power law by maximum likelihood within the linear range. When run on a single naive CD8 sample, MIGEC and the pipeline yielded similar UMI counts, similar unique TCR numbers and similar clonal distributions. One analysis removed from the naive repertoire any naive TCRs that were also present in any memory subset from the same donor. The repertoires were searched for around 7,000 CMV-associated CDR3 sequences that had been compiled from VDJdb and a published dataset. TCRdb took the public reads, trimmed them with fastp at Q25, ran MiXCR for clone calling and kept in-frame beta chains. Rows with one shared CDR3 protein collapse into an entry with the most common genes and DNA. For this entry, the V and J calls and clone size follow TCRdb and not the study's own pipeline. The sample has 150,000 or so distinct CDR3 sequences on record, approximately 22% of them singletons. 0.11% of the sample comes from the top ten.

This clonotype was seen once. Its antigen target is currently unknown. One base away there is no much larger clone; base qualities are not given. Separate amplification of TCR alpha and beta chain libraries was performed from the second PCR step onward. To determine each donor's CMV status, fresh PBMCs were stimulated overnight with CMV viral lysate, and IFNgamma production from CD4+ T cells was then assessed. CD4 T cells were positively selected with Miltenyi beads, followed by positive selection of CD8 T cells from the CD4-negative fraction. Cells were stained for CD3, CD4, CD8, CD45RA, CD27 and a live/dead dye and were sorted on a BD Aria II into four subsets based on CD45RA and CD27. Blood came from a few healthy volunteers, each fractionated into CD4 and CD8 T cells and then into four differentiation subsets. Roughly 120 ml of peripheral blood was collected from each donor, and PBMC were isolated from the blood using Ficoll-Paque PLUS density-gradient centrifugation. After sorting, cells were lysed in RLT buffer, RNA was extracted using a Qiagen RNeasy kit, and the extracted RNA was stored at -80 degrees C.

The TCR sequence derives from a human donor in good health. In this chain, TRBV20-1 is recombined with TRBJ1-1; no D gene can be assigned with confidence. Sequenced material: naive CD4+ T cells from blood. This specimen's cell subset or site label, per the study, means: naive T cells, CD45RA high CD27+. The DNA reads as follows: TGCAGTGCTAGAAGTGACACTGAAGCTTTCTTT. Translated, it gives CSARSDTEAFF.